A selection of T cell receptor beta chains follows, all from one sample in a study of CD8+CD57+ T cells in acquired aplastic anemia. MiXCR, run by TCRdb on the reads, gives a single entry per CDR3 protein. The sample shows 300,000 or so distinct CDR3 sequences, around 60% of them seen only once. The sequencing sample was made of sorted CD4+, CD8+, or CD8+CD57+ T cells (not recorded which) from PBMCs. The receptors originated from a human donor with severe aplastic anemia or a healthy control (not recorded which). CDR3s include the opening cysteine and the closing phenylalanine or tryptophan. Each record gives: V gene, CDR3 protein.

>TRBV12-3/TRBV12-4
CASSLAGIYYEQYF
>TRBV10-3
CAISGGGGAHEQFF
>TRBV20-1
CSARGGGQSQETQYF
>TRBV7-3
CASSLAPTDTQYF
>TRBV3-1
CASSQRESNTEAFF
>TRBV5-1
CASSSNFLKDPGYTF
>TRBV12-3/TRBV12-4
CASSLEETQYF
>TRBV7-9
CASSLAGSGNTIYF
>TRBV2
CANRHLGTTGDEQFF
>TRBV2
CASSEGGELFF
>TRBV5-7
CASDRAPELFF
>TRBV9
CASRAEGAFYGYTF
>TRBV10-1
CASSGTGHSPLHF
>TRBV2
CAIAGGDYNSPLHF
>TRBV7-9
CASSLGQGAQYF
>TRBV9
CASSVGGSEAFF
>TRBV5-1
CASSPGQAVANTEAFF
>TRBV2
CASRDQLRATRRVDEQFF
>TRBV6-1
CASSAGLDYEQYF
>TRBV19
CASSFQGLPYEQYF
>TRBV12-3/TRBV12-4
CASSNGHHEQYF
>TRBV20-1
CSASDRGSQPQHF
>TRBV10-1
CASSEFSGNTIYF
>TRBV19
CASSIGTARISPLHF
>TRBV20-1
CSARVPGGSTDTQYF
>TRBV5-8
CASSDMVTGDNSNQPQHF
>TRBV12-3/TRBV12-4
CASTFGQGNGYTF
>TRBV5-4
CADWVSSNQPQHF
>TRBV7-9
CASTLTGETQYF
>TRBV20-1
CSARDVGSTYEQYF
>TRBV25-1
CASSVGLADTQYF
>TRBV7-9
CASSLANTEASF
>TRBV24-1
CATSEWGTTDTQYF
>TRBV29-1
CSVVTGPLNTGELFF
>TRBV4-2
CASSQDRATVEQYF
>TRBV6-5
CASSLGLNEQFF
>TRBV7-7
CASGANTDTQYF
>TRBV9
CASSGPGQPPYEQYF
>TRBV6-6
CASGTHGTAYEQYF
>TRBV5-1
CASRLRYNTGELFF
>TRBV29-1
CSVLAGGTEAFF
>TRBV5-5
CASSLGGTITDTQYF
>TRBV20-1
CSAPDTTKNTEAFF
>TRBV10-3
CAISERTRDLQETQYF
>TRBV5-1
CASSSTWTPEYNEQFF